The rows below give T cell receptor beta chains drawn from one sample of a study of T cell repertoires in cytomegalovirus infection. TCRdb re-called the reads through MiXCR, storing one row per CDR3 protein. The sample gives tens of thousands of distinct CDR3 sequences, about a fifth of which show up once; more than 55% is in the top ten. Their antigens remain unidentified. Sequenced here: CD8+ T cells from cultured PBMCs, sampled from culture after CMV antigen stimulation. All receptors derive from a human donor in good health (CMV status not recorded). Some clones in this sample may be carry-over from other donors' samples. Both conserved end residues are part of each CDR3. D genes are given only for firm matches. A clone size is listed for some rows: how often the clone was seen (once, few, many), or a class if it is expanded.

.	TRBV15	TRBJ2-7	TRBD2	TGTGCCACCAGCAGAGCAGCGGGGGCCCACGAGCAGTACTTC	CATSRAAGAHEQYF
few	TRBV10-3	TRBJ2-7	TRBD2	TGTGCCATCAGTGAGGGAACTAGCGGGGGGGTTGCCTACGAGCAGTACTTC	CAISEGTSGGVAYEQYF
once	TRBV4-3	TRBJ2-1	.	TGCGCCAGCAGCCCCGGACCTTACAATGAGCAGTTCTTC	CASSPGPYNEQFF
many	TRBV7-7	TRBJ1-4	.	TGTGCCAGCAGCTTAGGTTCGTGGGGGCAGGATGAAAAACTGTTTTTT	CASSLGSWGQDEKLFF
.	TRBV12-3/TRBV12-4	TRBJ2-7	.	TGTGCCAGCAGTGCTAACGGCGCGAGGTGGGAGCAGTACTTC	CASSANGARWEQYF
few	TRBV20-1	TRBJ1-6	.	TGCAGTGCTAGAGAAGTATCGGGGGATAATTCACCCCTCCACTTT	CSAREVSGDNSPLHF
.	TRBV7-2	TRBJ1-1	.	TGTGCCAGCAGCTTACGGGCTAACACTGAAGCTTTCTTT	CASSLRANTEAFF
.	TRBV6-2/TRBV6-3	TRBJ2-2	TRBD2	TGTGCCAGCAGCCTAGGACTAGCGGGAGGTCGCGCCGGGGAGCTGTTTTTT	CASSLGLAGGRAGELFF
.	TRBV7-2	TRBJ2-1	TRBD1	TGTGCCAGCAGCCGGACAGGGGCCGTTTACAATGAGCAGTTCTTC	CASSRTGAVYNEQFF
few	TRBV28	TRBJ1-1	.	TGTGCCAGCAGTTTATCGGGAGGGGGGGAAGCTTTCTTT	CASSLSGGGEAFF
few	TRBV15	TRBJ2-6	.	TGTGCCACCAGCAGAGATCGGAGCTCTGGGGCCAACGTCCTGACTTTC	CATSRDRSSGANVLTF
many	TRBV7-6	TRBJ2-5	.	TGTGCCAGCAGCCCAAGAACGGTCCAAGAGACCCAGTACTTC	CASSPRTVQETQYF
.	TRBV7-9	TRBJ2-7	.	TGTGCCAGCAGCCTGGGGGGCTTTAACTCCTACGAGCAGTACTTC	CASSLGGFNSYEQYF
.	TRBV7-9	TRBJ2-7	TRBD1	TGTGCCAGCAGCCCTCGGGACAGGGAATACGAGCAGTACTTC	CASSPRDREYEQYF
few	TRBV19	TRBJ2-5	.	TGTGCCAGTAGTATGGGGGTATATGAGACCCAGTACTTC	CASSMGVYETQYF
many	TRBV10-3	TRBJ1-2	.	TGTGCCATCAATGGGGGCGCTGGCTATGGCTACACCTTC	CAINGGAGYGYTF
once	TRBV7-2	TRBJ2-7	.	TGTGCCAGCAGCATTATTGGACTCTACGAGCAGTACTTC	CASSIIGLYEQYF
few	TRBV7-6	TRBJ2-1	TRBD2	TGTGCCAGCAGCTTGGTGAGGACTAGCGCGAACAATGAGCAGTTCTTC	CASSLVRTSANNEQFF
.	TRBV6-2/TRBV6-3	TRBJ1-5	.	TGTGCCAGCAGTTACGGTCCAGGGGTTCAGCCCCAGCATTTT	CASSYGPGVQPQHF
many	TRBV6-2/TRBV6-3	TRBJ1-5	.	TGTGCCACCAGTAGGGAGGACTATAGCAATCAGCCCCAGCATTTT	CATSREDYSNQPQHF
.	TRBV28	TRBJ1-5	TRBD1	TGTGCCAGCAAGGTTTCGGACAGGTATCAGCCCCAGCATTTT	CASKVSDRYQPQHF
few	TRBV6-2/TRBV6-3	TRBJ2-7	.	TGTGCCAGCAGTTCGCGGGGAACGTACGAGCAGTACTTC	CASSSRGTYEQYF
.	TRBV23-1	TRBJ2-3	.	TGCGCCAGCAGTCAATCTACCCTGGATACGCAGTATTTT	CASSQSTLDTQYF
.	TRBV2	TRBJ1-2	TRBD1	TGTGCCAGCAGTGAAAGGCAGGGGGCTAACTATGGCTACACCTTC	CASSERQGANYGYTF
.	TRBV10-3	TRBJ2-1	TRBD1	TGTGCCATCAGTGAGTCGAGCCGGGACAGGGTCGATGAGCAGTTCTTC	CAISESSRDRVDEQFF
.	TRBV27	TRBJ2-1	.	TGTGCCAGCAGTTTGCTTCCTAGCGACTACAATGAGCAGTTCTTC	CASSLLPSDYNEQFF
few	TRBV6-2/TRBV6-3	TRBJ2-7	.	TGTGCCAGCAGGCTCCTACCCGCTACGGCCTCAGAGCAGTACTTC	CASRLLPATASEQYF
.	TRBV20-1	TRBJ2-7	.	TGCAGTGCTAGAGACCGGGACTCGTCCTACGAGCAGTACTTC	CSARDRDSSYEQYF
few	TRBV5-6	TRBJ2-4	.	TGTGCCAGCAGCTTGGGTGCAGGGAACATTCAGTACTTC	CASSLGAGNIQYF
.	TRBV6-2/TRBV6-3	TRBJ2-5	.	TGTGCCAGCAGTTACTCTCTAGGAGGCCAAGAGACCCAGTACTTC	CASSYSLGGQETQYF
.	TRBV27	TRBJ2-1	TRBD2	TGTGCCAGCAGTTTAACTAGCGGGGCGAACAATGAGCAGTTCTTC	CASSLTSGANNEQFF
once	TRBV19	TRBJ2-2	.	TGTGCCAGTAGTATAATTGACAAGAACACCGGGGAGCTGTTTTTT	CASSIIDKNTGELFF
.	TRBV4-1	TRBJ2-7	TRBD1	TGCGCCAGCAGCCCCGCGTTCGACAGGGGGAACGGCGAGCAGTACTTC	CASSPAFDRGNGEQYF
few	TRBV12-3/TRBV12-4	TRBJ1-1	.	TGTGCCAGCAGTTTACACGGGGTCCGGAACACTGAAGCTTTCTTT	CASSLHGVRNTEAFF
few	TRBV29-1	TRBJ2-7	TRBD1	TGCAGCGTTGAAGATCGAGACAGGGTTCACTTC	CSVEDRDRVHF
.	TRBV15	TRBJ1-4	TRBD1	TGTGCCACCGCCGGGACAGGGGAGGAAAAACTGTTTTTT	CATAGTGEEKLFF
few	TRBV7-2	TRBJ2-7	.	TGTGCCAGCTCCCTGACGGGACGGACCTACGAGGAGTACTTC	CASSLTGRTYEEYF
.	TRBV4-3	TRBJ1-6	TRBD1	TGCGCCAGCAGCCCAAAGACAGGGATCTCCTATAATTCACCCCTCCACTTT	CASSPKTGISYNSPLHF
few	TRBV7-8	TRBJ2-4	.	TGTGCCAGCAGCTTGGAGGGAATATCCAAAAACATTCAGTACTTT	CASSLEGISKNIQYF
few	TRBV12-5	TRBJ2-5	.	TGTGCTAGTGGTTTCATCCGTTACCAAGAGACCCAGTACTTC	CASGFIRYQETQYF
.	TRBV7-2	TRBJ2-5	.	TGTGCCAGCAGCTTAGCGTTTGGGGGGCAAGAGACCCAGTACTTC	CASSLAFGGQETQYF
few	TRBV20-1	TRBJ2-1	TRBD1	TGCAGTGCTAGAGATCGACAGGGCGGCGAGCAGTTCTTC	CSARDRQGGEQFF
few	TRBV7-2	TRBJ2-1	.	TGTGCCAGCAGCTTAAGATCTAGCACTCCCCTCAATGAGCAGTTCTTC	CASSLRSSTPLNEQFF
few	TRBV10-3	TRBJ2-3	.	TGTGCCCTATGGGGTGGGAGCGCGACAGATACGCAGTATTTT	CALWGGSATDTQYF
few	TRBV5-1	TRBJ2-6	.	TGCGCCAGCAGCTTGGAATTAGGTGGGGCCAACGTCCTGACTTTC	CASSLELGGANVLTF